One sample yielded the 6 T cell receptor beta chains listed below, sequenced in a study of spatial heterogeneity in lung cancer. Sample time point: blood at routine non-recurrence follow-up after resection. TCRdb passed the 5' RACE reads through MiXCR, listing each CDR3 protein once. The table records thousands of distinct CDR3 sequences, approximately 50% of them present only once. Sequenced here: PBMCs, sampled at follow-up. These receptors were taken from a male donor with early-stage non-small cell lung cancer.

This clonotype showed up just a few times. Because the library targeted alpha chains, this beta chain is an off-target read whose size means little. The chain couples TRBV20-1 to TRBJ2-3; tentatively, D is TRBD1 (6 bases). Deletions cut 0 bases from V and 6 bases from J, with 19 bases between. This CDR3 contains 16 residues. CDR1 DFQATT and CDR2 SNEGSKA come from the germline V gene (reference sequence). The CDR3 bases are TGCAGTGCTAGAGATCAGGGGTATCTGATTTCGGATACGCAGTATTTT. Protein: CSARDQGYLISDTQYF.

This clonotype was detected a few times. This beta chain was picked up by a library intended for alpha chains and is off target, so its count carries little meaning. This chain uses TRBV29-1 with TRBJ2-1; D may be TRBD1 or TRBD2 (5 bases each). CDR1 is SQVTM, CDR2 ANQGSEA, per germline. Trimming took off 8 bases at V and 6 bases at J, with 20 bases between the two ends. The CDR3 has 14 residues. CDR3 coding DNA: TGCAGCCTCTCTACGGGATGGGGACGCAATGAGCAGTTCTTC. Its translation is CSLSTGWGRNEQFF.

Turning to this clonotype: This beta chain represents an off-target read in a library built for alpha chains; its size is of limited meaning. The chain uses TRBV27 and TRBJ2-2, with D unresolved. Deletions cut 5 bases from V and 5 bases from J, with 18 bases between. This CDR3 contains 16 residues. The germline V gene encodes CDR1 MNHEY and CDR2 SMNVEV (reference sequence). The CDR3 is CASSLTTQAGTGELFF. The CDR3 bases are TGTGCCAGCAGTCTAACCACCCAGGCCGGAACCGGGGAGCTGTTTTTT.

In this sample, this clonotype turned up a few times. This beta chain turned up in a library designed for alpha chains; as an off-target read, its abundance says little. This rearrangement joins TRBV27 to TRBJ2-5; D is unclear. V gave up 5 bases and J gave up 0 bases, with 7 bases separating them. The germline gives CDR1 MNHEY, CDR2 SMNVEV (reference sequence). This CDR3 contains 13 residues. The CDR3 reads CASSLLYQETQYF. The CDR3 DNA reads as TGTGCCAGCAGTCTCCTGTACCAAGAGACCCAGTACTTC.

With respect to this clonotype: Being off target in a library aimed at alpha chains, this beta chain has a size of little meaning. The J gene is TRBJ2-7, the V gene TRBV6-2 or TRBV6-3; no clear D gene. Germline V gives CDR1 MNHEY, CDR2 SVGEGT. The CDR3 has 13 residues. Trimming pared 6 bases from V and 2 bases from J, leaving 11 bases between. The CDR3 DNA reads TGTGCCAGCAGGTTAGCACCAACCTACGAGCAGTACTTC. Its translation is CASRLAPTYEQYF.

Concerning this clonotype itself: With the library built for alpha chains, this beta chain is off target and its frequency is not meaningful. The gene calls are TRBV7-3 and TRBJ2-6, with 7 bases lining up with TRBD1. The CDR3 extends over 17 amino acids. Trimming took 5 bases from V and 0 from J; bases not matched to a gene: 7. Germline V gene data show CDR1 as SGHTA and CDR2 as FQGTGA. CDR3 sequence: CASSLRDRPSGANVLTF. CDR3 sequence (DNA): TGTGCCAGCAGCCTCCGGGACAGACCCTCTGGGGCCAACGTCCTGACTTTC.